This TCR beta chain is from a study of glioma-infiltrating T cells. Study outcomes and limitations: Only very few CDR3 sequences appeared in both tissue and blood. Tissue-blood divergence was below expectation in non-neoplastic patients, above in gliomas.

This clonotype has a handful of counts. No antigen is known for it. TCR alpha and beta CDR3 regions were amplified from RNA using iRepertoire nested multiplex PCR. Input was about 85-400 ng of tissue mRNA or PBMC total RNA. TCRdb used MiXCR to reprocess the multiplex PCR reads, holding one entry per CDR3 protein. The table includes under 150,000 distinct CDR3 sequences, under 30% detected once. CDR1 is LNHDA and CDR2 is SQIVND in the germline V gene (reference sequence). V lost 5 bases to trimming and J lost 9 bases; unmatched junction nucleotides: 10. This CDR3 region has 15 residues. The sample consisted of glioma tissue, nonneoplastic brain tissue, or PBMCs (not recorded which). The chain has TRBV19 and TRBJ1-6, with 7 positions matching TRBD1. The origin of this receptor is a human donor with low-grade glioma or glioblastoma, undergoing nonglioma brain surgery, or in good health (not recorded which). The CDR3: CASSDRTGSGSPLHF. CDR3 in DNA: TGTGCCAGTAGTGACCGGACAGGTTCTGGTTCACCCCTCCACTTT.